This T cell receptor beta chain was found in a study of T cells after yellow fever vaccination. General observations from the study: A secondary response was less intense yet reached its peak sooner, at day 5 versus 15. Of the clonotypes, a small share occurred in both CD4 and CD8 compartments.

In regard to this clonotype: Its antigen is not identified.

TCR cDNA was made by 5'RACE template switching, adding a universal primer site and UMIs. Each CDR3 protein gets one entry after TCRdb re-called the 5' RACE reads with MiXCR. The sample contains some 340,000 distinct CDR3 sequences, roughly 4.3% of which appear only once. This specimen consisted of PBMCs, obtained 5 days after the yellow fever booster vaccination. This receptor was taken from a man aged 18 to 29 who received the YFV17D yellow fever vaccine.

The DNA of the CDR3 is TGTGCCAGCAGCCAATTTTCAACCGGGGAGCTGTTTTTT. This translates into CASSQFSTGELFF. The rearrangement links TRBV14 to TRBJ2-2, with D hard to call. V lost 2 bases to trimming and J lost 5 bases, with 6 bases between them. The CDR3 has 13 amino acids. Germline CDR1 SGHDN, CDR2 FVKESK.